These 6 T cell receptor beta chains came from one sample sequenced in a study of OX40 agonist ivuxolimab in advanced cancers. TCRdb's copy holds only in-frame clones and misses some; the assay was immunoSEQ multiplex PCR. The table shows about 89,000 clones, with roughly 88% occurring only once. Sample: CD4+ or CD8+ T cells sorted from blood, taken in a trial of the OX40 agonist ivuxolimab. The source of these receptors is an adult with an advanced solid tumor such as melanoma, head and neck, liver or kidney cancer.

This chain joins TRBV2 and TRBJ1-2, with 11 positions matching TRBD1. Germline lookup yields CDR1 SNHLY and CDR2 FYNNEI. The CDR3 length is 14 residues. V was clipped by 7 bases and J by 8 bases; unmatched bases: 9. CDR3: CASNRDRGSEGYTF. CDR3 DNA: TGTGCCAGCAACCGGGACAGGGGGTCAGAAGGCTACACCTTC.

The J gene is TRBJ2-3, the V gene TRBV5-1; TRBD1 agrees at 7 bases. Germline values: CDR1 SGHRS, CDR2 YFSETQ. The junction had 5 bases not matched to a gene; V was cut back by 2 bases and J by 2 bases. This CDR3 has 15 residues. The CDR3 nucleotides are TGCGCCAGCAGCTTAAGACAGGGACCCACAGATACGCAGTATTTT. Amino acid sequence: CASSLRQGPTDTQYF.

The chain uses TRBV7-9 and TRBJ2-3, with D uncertain. Germline V CDR1 and CDR2: SEHNR, FQNEAQ (reference sequence). This CDR3 spans 12 amino acids. V lost 2 bases and J 2 bases, leaving 2 bases between the germline ends. CDR3 sequence: CASSLITDTQYF. The CDR3 nucleotides are TGTGCCAGCAGCTTAATCACAGATACGCAGTATTTT.

This chain links TRBV18 with TRBJ2-7; 7 bases fit TRBD1. V was clipped by 3 bases and J by 4 bases; unmatched bases: 3. Per the germline V gene, CDR1 is KGHSH and CDR2 is LQKENI. The CDR3 runs 13 residues. The CDR3 here is CASSPLRGYEQYF. CDR3 sequence (DNA): TGTGCCAGCTCACCTCTCAGGGGGTACGAGCAGTACTTC. The whole variable domain, remainder taken from reference TRBV18 and TRBJ2-7, is NAGVMQNPRHLVRRRGQEARLRCSPMKGHSHVYWYRQLPEEGLKFMVYLQKENIIDESGMPKERFSAEFPKEGPSILRIQQVVRGDSAAYFCASSPLRGYEQYFGPGTRLTVT.

The chain couples TRBV5-1 to TRBJ2-3, with 13 nucleotides matching TRBD2. CDR3 length equals 17 residues. The V and J ends lost 3 bases and 0 bases, in that order; junction bases with no gene match: 4. Germline V gene data show CDR1 as SGHRS and CDR2 as YFSETQ. The CDR3 DNA is TGCGCCAGCAGCTCCGGGACTAGCGGGAAAAGCACAGATACGCAGTATTTT. It encodes CASSSGTSGKSTDTQYF.

The chain recombines TRBV6-5 with TRBJ1-3, with 7 bases identical to TRBD1. The V gene's germline CDR1 is MNHEY and CDR2 SVGAGI. J gave up 2 bases and V 5 bases, and 0 bases lay outside the gene matches. The CDR3 spans 13 residues. Here the CDR3 reads CASSDRAGNTIYF. The CDR3 DNA reads TGTGCCAGCAGTGACAGGGCTGGAAACACCATATATTTT.